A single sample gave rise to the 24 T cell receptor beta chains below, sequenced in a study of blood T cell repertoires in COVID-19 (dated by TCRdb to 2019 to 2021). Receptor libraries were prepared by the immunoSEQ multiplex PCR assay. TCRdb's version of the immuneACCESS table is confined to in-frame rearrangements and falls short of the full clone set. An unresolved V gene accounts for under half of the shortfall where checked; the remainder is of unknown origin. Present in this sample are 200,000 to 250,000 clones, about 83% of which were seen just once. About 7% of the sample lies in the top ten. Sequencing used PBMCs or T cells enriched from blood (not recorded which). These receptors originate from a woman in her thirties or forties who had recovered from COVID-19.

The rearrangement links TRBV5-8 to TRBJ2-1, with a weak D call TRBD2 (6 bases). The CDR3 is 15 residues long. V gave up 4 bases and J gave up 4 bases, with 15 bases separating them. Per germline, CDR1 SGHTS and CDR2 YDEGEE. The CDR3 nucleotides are TGTGCCAGCAGCCTGATTCGGGACTTTTACAATGAGCAGTTCTTC. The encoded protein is CASSLIRDFYNEQFF.

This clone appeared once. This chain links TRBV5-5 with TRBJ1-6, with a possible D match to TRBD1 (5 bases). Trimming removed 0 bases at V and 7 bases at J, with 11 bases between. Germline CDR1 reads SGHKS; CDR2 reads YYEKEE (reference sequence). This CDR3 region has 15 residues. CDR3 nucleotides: TGTGCCAGCAGCTTGGGTCTGGGGCTGAATTCACCCCTCCACTTT. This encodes CASSLGLGLNSPLHF.

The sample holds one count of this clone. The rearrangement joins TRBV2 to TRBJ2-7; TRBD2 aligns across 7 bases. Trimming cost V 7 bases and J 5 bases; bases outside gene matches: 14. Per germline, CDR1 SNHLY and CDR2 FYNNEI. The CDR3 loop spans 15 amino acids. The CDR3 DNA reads TGTGCCAGCACTGCCGGGGGGAACTTCTTTCACGAGCAGTACTTC. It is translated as CASTAGGNFFHEQYF. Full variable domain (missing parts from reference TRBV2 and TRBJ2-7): EPEVTQTPSHQVTQMGQEVILRCVPISNHLYFYWYRQILGQKVEFLVSFYNNEISEKSEIFDDQFSVERPDGSNFTLKIRSTKLEDSAMYFCASTAGGNFFHEQYFGPGTRLTVT.

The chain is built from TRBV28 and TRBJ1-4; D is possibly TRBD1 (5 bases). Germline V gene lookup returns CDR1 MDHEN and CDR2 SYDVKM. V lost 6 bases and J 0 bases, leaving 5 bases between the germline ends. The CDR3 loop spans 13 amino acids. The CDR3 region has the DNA TGTGCCAGCAGGGACACAACTAATGAAAAACTGTTTTTT. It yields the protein CASRDTTNEKLFF.

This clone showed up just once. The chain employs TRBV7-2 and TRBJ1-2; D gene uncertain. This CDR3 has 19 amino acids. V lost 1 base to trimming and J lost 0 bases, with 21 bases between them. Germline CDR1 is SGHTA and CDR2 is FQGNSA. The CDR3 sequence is CASSLGPFGGDRANYGYTF. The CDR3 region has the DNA TGTGCCAGCAGCTTAGGCCCCTTCGGTGGAGACCGAGCTAACTATGGCTACACCTTC.

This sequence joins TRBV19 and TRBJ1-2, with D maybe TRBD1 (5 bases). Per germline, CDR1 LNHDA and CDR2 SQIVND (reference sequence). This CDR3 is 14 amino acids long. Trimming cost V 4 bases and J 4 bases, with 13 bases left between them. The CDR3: CASSTNDRAYGYTF. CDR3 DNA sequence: TGTGCCAGTAGTACCAATGACAGAGCCTATGGCTACACCTTC. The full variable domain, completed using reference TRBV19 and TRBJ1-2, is DGGITQSPKYLFRKEGQNVTLSCEQNLNHDAMYWYRQDPGQGLRLIYYSQIVNDFQKGDIAEGYSVSREKKESFPLTVTSAQKNPTAFYLCASSTNDRAYGYTFGSGTRLTVV.

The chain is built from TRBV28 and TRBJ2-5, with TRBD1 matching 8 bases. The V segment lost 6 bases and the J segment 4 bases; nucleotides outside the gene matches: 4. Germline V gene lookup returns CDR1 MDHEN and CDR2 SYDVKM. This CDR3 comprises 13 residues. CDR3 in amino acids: CASRTTGGETQYF. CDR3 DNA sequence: TGTGCCAGCAGGACTACAGGGGGAGAGACCCAGTACTTC.

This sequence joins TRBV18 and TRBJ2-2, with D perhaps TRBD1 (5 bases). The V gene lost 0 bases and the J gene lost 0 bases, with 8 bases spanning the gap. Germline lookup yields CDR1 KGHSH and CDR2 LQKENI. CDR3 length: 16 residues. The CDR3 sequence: CASSPPGQANTGELFF. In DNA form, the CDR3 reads TGTGCCAGCTCACCACCCGGACAAGCGAACACCGGGGAGCTGTTTTTT.

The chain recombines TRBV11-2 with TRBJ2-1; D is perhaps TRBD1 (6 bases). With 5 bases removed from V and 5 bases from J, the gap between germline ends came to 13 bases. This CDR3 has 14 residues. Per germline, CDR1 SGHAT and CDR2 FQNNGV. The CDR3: CASSLIQGDNEQFF. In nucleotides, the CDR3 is TGTGCCAGCAGCCTAATACAGGGTGACAATGAGCAGTTCTTC.

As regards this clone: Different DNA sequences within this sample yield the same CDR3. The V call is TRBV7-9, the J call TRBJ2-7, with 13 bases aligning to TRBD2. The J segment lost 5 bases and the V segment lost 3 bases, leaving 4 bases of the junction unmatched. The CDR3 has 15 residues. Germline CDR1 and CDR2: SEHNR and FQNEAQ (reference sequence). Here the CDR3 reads CASSFRTSGRDEQYF. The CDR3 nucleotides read TGTGCCAGCAGCTTCCGGACTAGCGGGAGAGACGAGCAGTACTTC.

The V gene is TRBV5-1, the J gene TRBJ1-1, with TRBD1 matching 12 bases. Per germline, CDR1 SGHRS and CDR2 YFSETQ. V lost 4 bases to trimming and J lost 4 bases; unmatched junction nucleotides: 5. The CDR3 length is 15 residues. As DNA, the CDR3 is TGCGCCAGCAGCATGGGGACAGGGGGCATCACTGAAGCTTTCTTT. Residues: CASSMGTGGITEAFF.

CDR3: CASGGAGTAGDTQYF. CDR3 bases: TGTGCCAGCGGTGGGGCGGGAACGGCGGGTGATACGCAGTATTTT. The chain links TRBV9 to TRBJ2-3; weak D call: TRBD2 (6 bases). The germline V gene encodes CDR1 SGDLS and CDR2 YYNGEE. This CDR3 comprises 15 residues. The ends were cut back, 7 bases at V and 6 bases at J, with 21 bases in the middle.

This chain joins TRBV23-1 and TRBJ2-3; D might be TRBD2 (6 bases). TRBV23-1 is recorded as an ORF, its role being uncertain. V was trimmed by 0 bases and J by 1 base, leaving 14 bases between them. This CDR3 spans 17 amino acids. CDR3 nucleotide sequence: TGCGCCAGCAGTCAATCGGAGCGGGTACCATGCACAGATACGCAGTATTTT. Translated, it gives CASSQSERVPCTDTQYF.

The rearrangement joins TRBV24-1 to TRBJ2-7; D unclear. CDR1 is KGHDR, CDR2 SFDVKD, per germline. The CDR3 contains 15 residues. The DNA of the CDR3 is TGTGCTAAACTTTACTCACCGACTTGGGCCTACGAGCAGTACTTC. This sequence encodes CAKLYSPTWAYEQYF.

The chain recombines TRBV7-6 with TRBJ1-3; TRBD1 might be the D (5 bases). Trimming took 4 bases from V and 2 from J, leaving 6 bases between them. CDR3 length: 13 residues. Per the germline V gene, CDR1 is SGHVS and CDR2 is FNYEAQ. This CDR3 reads CASSSRAGNTIYF. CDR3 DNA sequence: TGTGCCAGCAGCTCCAGGGCTGGAAACACCATATATTTT.

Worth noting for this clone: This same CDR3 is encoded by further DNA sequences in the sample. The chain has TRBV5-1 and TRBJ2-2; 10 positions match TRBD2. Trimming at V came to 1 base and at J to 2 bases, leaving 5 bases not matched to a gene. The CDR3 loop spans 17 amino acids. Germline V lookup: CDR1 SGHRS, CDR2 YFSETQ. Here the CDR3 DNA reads TGCGCCAGCAGCTTGTTAGCGGGAGGTTCTAACACCGGGGAGCTGTTTTTT. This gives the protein CASSLLAGGSNTGELFF.

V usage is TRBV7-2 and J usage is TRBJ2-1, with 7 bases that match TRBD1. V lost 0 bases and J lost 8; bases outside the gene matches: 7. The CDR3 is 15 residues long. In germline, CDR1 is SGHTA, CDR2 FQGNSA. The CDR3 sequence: CASSLASLGGYEQFF. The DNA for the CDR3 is TGTGCCAGCAGCTTAGCGTCTTTAGGGGGCTATGAGCAGTTCTTC.

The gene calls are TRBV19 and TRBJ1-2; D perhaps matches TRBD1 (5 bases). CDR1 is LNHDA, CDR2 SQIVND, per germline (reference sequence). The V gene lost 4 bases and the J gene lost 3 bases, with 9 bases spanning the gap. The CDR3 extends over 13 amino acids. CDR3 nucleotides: TGTGCCAGTAGTAGTAGGGGCTACTATGGCTACACCTTC. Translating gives CASSSRGYYGYTF.

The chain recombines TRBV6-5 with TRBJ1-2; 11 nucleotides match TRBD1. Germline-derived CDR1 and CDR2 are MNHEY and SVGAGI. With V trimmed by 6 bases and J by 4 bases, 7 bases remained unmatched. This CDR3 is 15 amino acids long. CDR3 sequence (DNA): TGTGCCAGCAGAAGAACCGGGACAGGGGGCTATGGCTACACCTTC. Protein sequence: CASRRTGTGGYGYTF.

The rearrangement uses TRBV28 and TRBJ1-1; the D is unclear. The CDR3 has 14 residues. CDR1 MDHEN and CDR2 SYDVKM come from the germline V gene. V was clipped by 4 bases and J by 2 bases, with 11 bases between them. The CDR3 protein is CASSSGSRNTEAFF. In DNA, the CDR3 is TGTGCCAGCAGTTCCGGGTCCAGAAACACTGAAGCTTTCTTT.

For the CDR3, the DNA is TGTGCCAGCAGCTTAGTCAGGGGTGGGAATGAGCAGTTCTTC. Protein: CASSLVRGGNEQFF. The chain carries TRBV7-2 and TRBJ2-1; the D gene is possibly TRBD1 (6 bases). This CDR3 has 14 amino acids. Germline lookup yields CDR1 SGHTA and CDR2 FQGNSA. Trimming cost V 1 base and J 7 bases, with 11 bases left between them.

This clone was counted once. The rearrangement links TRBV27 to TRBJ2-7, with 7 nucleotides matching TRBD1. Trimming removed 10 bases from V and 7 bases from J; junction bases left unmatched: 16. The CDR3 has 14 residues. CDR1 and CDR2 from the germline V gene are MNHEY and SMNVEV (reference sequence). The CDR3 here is CATRGQGPLREQYF. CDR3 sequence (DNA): TGTGCCACAAGGGGGCAGGGGCCTTTGAGGGAGCAGTACTTC.

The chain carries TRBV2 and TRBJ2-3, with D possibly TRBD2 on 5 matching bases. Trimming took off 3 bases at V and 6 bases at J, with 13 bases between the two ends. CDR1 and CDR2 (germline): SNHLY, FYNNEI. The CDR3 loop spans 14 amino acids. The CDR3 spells CASSDRGSFDTQYF. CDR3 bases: TGTGCCAGCAGTGATCGGGGTTCATTCGATACGCAGTATTTT.

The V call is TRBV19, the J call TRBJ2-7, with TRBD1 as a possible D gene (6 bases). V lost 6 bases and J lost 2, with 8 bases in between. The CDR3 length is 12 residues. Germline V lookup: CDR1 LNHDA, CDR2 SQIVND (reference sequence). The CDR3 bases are TGTGCCAGTAGCAACAGGGCCTACGAGCAGTACTTC. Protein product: CASSNRAYEQYF.